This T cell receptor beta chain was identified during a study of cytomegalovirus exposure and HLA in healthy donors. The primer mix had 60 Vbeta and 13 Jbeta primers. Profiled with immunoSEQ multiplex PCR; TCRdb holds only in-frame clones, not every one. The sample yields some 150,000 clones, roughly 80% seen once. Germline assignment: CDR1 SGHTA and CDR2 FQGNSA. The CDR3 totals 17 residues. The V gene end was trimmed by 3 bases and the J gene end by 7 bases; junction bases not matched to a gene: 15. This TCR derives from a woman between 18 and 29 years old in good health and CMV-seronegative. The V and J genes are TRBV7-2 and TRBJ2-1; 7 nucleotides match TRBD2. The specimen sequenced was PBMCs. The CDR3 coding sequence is TGTGCCAGCAGCTTGGTGGAGGCGGGAGAATCGCCTAATGAGCAGTTCTTC. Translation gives CASSLVEAGESPNEQFF.